This entry describes one T cell receptor beta chain. Mismatch with germline at one junction end may stem from a read error. The CDR3 loop spans 12 amino acids. This sample stems from a study of blood T cell repertoires in COVID-19. The assay was immunoSEQ multiplex PCR, and TCRdb's table has in-frame clones only and misses some. The sample lists under 130,000 clones, roughly 80% seen once, with over 15% in the top ten. The V call is TRBV12-3 or TRBV12-4, the J call TRBJ1-3; TRBD1 is a possible D gene (6 bases). The sequenced material came from peripheral blood. The clonotype originates from a woman of 80 years or more with acute or convalescent COVID-19. CDR3 coding DNA: TGTGCCAGCAGTTTAGAACGTAGGGACAAGGATTTT. Protein sequence: CASSLERRDKDF.